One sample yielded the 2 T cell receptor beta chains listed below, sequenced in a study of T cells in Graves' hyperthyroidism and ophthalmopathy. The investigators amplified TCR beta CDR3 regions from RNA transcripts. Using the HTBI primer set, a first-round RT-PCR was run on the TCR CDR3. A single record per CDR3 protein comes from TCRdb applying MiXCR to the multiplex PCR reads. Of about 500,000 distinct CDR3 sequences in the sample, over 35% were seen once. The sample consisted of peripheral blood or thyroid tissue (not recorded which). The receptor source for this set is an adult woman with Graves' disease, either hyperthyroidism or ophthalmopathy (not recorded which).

The CDR3 here is CAWRPMGRDNQPQHF. CDR3 nucleotides: TGTGCCTGGAGGCCGATGGGACGGGACAATCAGCCCCAGCATTTT. The chain uses TRBV30 and TRBJ1-5; the D gene is possibly TRBD1 (5 bases). Per germline, CDR1 GTSNPN and CDR2 SVGIG (reference sequence). V shed 3 bases and J shed 3 bases, with 15 bases lying between them. There are 15 residues in the CDR3.

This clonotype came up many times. CDR3 residues: CSAPTTSNREQYF. The CDR3 DNA is TGCAGTGCTCCAACGACTAGTAATCGAGAGCAGTACTTC. V is TRBV20-1 and J is TRBJ2-7; D perhaps matches TRBD2 (6 bases). V was pared by 5 bases and J by 7 bases, with 18 bases between. The CDR3 runs 13 residues. Germline CDR1 is DFQATT and CDR2 is SNEGSKA (reference sequence).